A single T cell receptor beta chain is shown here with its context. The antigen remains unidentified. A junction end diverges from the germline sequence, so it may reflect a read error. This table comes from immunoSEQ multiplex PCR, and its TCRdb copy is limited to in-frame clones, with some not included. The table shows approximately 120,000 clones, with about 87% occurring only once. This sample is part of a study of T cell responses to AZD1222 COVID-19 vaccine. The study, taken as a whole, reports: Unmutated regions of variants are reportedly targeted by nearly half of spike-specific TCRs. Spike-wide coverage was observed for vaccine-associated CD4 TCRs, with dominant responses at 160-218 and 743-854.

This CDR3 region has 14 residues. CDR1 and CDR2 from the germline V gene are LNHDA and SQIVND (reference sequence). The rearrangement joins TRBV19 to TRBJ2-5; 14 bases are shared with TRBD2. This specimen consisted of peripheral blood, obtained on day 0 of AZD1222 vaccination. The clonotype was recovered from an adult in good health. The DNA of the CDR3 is TGTGCCAGTAGCGGGACTAGCGGGAGTAGACCGGAGGACTTC. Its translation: CASSGTSGSRPEDF. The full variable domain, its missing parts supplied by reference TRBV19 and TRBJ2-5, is DGGITQSPKYLFRKEGQNVTLSCEQNLNHDAMYWYRQDPGQGLRLIYYSQIVNDFQKGDIAEGYSVSREKKESFPLTVTSAQKNPTAFYLCASSGTSGSRPEDFGPGTRLLVL.